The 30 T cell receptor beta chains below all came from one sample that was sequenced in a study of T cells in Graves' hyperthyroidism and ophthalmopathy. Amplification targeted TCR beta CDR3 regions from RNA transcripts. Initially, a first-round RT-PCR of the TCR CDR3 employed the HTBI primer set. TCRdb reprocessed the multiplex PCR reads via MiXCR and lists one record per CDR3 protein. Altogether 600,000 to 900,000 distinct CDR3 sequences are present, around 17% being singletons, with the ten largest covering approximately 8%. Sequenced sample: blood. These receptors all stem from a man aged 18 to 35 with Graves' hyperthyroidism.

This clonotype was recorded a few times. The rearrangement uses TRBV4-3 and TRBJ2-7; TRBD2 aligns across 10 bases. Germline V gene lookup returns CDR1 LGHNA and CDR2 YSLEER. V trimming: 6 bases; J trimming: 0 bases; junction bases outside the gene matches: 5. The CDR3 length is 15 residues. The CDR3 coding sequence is TGCGCCAGCAGTCAGATAGCGGGAGGCTCCTACGAGCAGTACTTC. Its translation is CASSQIAGGSYEQYF.

CDR3 DNA: TGTGCCAGCAGTGTCCTTGGGACGGCGGCCGACTATGGCTACACCTTC. Translation: CASSVLGTAADYGYTF. The gene calls are TRBV25-1 and TRBJ1-2, with D perhaps matching TRBD1 (5 bases). There are 16 residues in the CDR3. The ends were cut back, 4 bases at V and 3 bases at J, with 18 bases in the middle. Germline CDR1 MGHDK, CDR2 SYGVNS.

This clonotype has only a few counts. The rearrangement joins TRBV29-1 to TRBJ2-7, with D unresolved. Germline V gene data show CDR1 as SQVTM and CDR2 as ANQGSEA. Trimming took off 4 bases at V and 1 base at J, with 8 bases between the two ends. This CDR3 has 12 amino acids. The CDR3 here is CSVAARSYEQYF. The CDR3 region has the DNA TGCAGCGTTGCGGCCAGATCCTACGAGCAGTACTTC.

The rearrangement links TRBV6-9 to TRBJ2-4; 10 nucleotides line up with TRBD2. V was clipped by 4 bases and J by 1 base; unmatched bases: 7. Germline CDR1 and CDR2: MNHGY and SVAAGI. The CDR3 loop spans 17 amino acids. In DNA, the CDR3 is TGTGCCAGCAGTTCGGCTCTAGCGGGAGTCGCCAAAAACATTCAGTACTTC. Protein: CASSSALAGVAKNIQYF.

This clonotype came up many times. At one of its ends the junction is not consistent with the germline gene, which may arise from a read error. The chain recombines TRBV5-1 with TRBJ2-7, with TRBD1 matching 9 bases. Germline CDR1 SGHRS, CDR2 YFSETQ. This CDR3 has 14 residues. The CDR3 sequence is CASSLQGASYEQYF. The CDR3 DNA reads TGTGCCAGCAGTTTACAGGGGGCTTCCTACGAGCAGTACTTC. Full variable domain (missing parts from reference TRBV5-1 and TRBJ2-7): KAGVTQTPRYLIKTRGQQVTLSCSPISGHRSVSWYQQTPGQGLQFLFEYFSETQRNKGNFPGRFSGRQFSNSRSEMNVSTLELGDSALYLCASSLQGASYEQYFGPGTRLTVT.

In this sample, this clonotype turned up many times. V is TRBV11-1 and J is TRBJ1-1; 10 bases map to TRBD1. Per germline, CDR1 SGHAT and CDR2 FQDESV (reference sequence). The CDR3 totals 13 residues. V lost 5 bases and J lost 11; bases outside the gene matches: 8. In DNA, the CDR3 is TGTGCCAGCAGCCCACGTGGGGGACAGGGGGCTTTCTTT. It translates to CASSPRGGQGAFF.

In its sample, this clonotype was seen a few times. In DNA form, the CDR3 reads TGTGCCAGCAGTCCCCAATGGGGGGCGCCTGAAGCTTTCTTT. Translated, it gives CASSPQWGAPEAFF. V usage is TRBV6-4 and J usage is TRBJ1-1; possible D gene TRBD1, 6 bases. The germline gives CDR1 MRHNA, CDR2 SNTAGT. Trimming stripped 5 bases from V and 6 bases from J, with 16 bases between. The CDR3 is 14 residues long.

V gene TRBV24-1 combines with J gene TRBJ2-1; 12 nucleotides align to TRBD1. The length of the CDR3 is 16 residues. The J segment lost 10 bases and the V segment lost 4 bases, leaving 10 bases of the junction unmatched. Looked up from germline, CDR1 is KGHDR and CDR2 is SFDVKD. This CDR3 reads CATSDWGQGAKREQFF. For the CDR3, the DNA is TGTGCCACCAGTGACTGGGGACAGGGGGCGAAGAGGGAGCAGTTCTTC.

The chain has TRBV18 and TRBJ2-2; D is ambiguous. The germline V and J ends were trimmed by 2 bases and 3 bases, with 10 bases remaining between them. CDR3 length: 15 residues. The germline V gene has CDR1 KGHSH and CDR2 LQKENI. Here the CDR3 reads CASSPNSDHTGELFF. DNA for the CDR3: TGTGCCAGCTCACCAAACTCGGACCACACCGGGGAGCTGTTTTTT.

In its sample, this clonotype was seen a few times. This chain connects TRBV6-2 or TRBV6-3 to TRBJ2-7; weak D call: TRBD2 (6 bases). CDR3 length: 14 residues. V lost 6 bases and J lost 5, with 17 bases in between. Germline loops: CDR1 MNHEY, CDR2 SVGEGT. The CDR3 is CASSPRIAEDEQYF. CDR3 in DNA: TGTGCCAGCAGCCCCCGGATAGCGGAAGACGAGCAGTACTTC.

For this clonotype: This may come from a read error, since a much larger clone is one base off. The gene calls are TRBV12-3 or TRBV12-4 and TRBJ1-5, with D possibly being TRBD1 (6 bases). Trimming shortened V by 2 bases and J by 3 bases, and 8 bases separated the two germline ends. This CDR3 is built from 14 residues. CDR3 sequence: CASSLWGHNQPQHF. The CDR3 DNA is TGTGCCAGCAGTTTATGGGGACACAATCAGCCCCAGCATTTT.

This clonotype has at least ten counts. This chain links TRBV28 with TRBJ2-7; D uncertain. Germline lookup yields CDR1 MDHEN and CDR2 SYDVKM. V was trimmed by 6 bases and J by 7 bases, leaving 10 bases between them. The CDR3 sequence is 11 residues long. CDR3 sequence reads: CASSQTREQYF. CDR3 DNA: TGTGCCAGCAGCCAGACTCGGGAGCAGTACTTC.

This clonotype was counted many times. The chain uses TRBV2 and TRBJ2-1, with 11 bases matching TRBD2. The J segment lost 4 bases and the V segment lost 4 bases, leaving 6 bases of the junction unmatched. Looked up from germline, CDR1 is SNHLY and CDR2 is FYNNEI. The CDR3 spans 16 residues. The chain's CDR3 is CASSGRGTSGYNEQFF. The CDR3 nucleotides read TGTGCCAGCAGTGGAAGGGGGACTAGCGGTTACAATGAGCAGTTCTTC. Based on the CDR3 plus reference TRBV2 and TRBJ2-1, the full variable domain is EPEVTQTPSHQVTQMGQEVILRCVPISNHLYFYWYRQILGQKVEFLVSFYNNEISEKSEIFDDQFSVERPDGSNFTLKIRSTKLEDSAMYFCASSGRGTSGYNEQFFGPGTRLTVL.

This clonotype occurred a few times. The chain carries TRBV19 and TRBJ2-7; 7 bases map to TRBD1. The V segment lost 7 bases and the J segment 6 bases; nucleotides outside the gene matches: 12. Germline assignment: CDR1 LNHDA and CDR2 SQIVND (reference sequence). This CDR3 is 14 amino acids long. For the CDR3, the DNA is TGTGCCAGTAAGCTGGGACAGCTTTTAGGCGAGCAGTACTTC. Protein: CASKLGQLLGEQYF.

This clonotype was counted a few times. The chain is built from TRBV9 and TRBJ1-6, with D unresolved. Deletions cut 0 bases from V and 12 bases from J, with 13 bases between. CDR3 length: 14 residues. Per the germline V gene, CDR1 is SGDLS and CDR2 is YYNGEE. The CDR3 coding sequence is TGTGCCAGCAGCGTAGCGATGGACCTCATACCCCTCCACTTT. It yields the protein CASSVAMDLIPLHF. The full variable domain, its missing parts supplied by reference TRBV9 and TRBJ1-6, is DSGVTQTPKHLITATGQRVTLRCSPRSGDLSVYWYQQSLDQGLQFLIQYYNGEERAKGNILERFSAQQFPDLHSELNLSSLELGDSALYFCASSVAMDLIPLHFGNGTRLTVT.

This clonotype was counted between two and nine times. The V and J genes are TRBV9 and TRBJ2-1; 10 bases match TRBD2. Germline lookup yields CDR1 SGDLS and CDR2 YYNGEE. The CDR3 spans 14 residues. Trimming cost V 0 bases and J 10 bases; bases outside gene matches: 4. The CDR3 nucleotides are TGTGCCAGCAGCGTAGAGCGGGAGGGCAAGGAGCAGTTCTTC. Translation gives CASSVEREGKEQFF. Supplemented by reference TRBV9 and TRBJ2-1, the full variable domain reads DSGVTQTPKHLITATGQRVTLRCSPRSGDLSVYWYQQSLDQGLQFLIQYYNGEERAKGNILERFSAQQFPDLHSELNLSSLELGDSALYFCASSVEREGKEQFFGPGTRLTVL.

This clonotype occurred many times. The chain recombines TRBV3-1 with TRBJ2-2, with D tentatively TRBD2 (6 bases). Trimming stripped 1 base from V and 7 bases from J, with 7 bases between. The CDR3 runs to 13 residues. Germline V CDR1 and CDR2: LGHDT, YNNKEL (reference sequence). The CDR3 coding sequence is TGTGCCAGCAGCCAAGTAGCGGTCGGGGAGCTGTTTTTT. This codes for CASSQVAVGELFF.

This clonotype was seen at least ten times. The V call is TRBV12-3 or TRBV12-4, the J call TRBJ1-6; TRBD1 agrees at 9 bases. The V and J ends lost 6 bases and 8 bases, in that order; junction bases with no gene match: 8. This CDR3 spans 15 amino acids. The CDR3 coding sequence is TGTGCCAGCAGGACCAGGACAGGGGCGGATTCACCCCTCCACTTT. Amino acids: CASRTRTGADSPLHF.

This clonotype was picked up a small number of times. Here the CDR3 DNA reads TGTGCCAGCAGCGCCCGGACTAGCGGGAGTGTGTACGAGCAGTACTTC. Translation: CASSARTSGSVYEQYF. The rearrangement uses TRBV9 and TRBJ2-7, with TRBD2 matching over 13 bases. Germline loops: CDR1 SGDLS, CDR2 YYNGEE. This CDR3 contains 16 residues. The V segment lost 3 bases and the J segment 4 bases; nucleotides outside the gene matches: 7.

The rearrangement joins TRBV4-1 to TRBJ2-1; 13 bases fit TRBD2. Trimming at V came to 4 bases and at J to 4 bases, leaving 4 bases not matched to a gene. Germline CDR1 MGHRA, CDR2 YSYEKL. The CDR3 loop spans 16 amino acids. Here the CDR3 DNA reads TGCGCCAGCAGCCGAATACTAGCGGGAGGGTACAATGAGCAGTTCTTC. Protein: CASSRILAGGYNEQFF.

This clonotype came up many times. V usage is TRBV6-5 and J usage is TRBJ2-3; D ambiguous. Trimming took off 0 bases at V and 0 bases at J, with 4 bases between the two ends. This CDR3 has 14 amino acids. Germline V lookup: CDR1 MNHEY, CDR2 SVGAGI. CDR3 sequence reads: CASSYSGSTDTQYF. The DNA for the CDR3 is TGTGCCAGCAGTTACTCAGGGAGCACAGATACGCAGTATTTT.

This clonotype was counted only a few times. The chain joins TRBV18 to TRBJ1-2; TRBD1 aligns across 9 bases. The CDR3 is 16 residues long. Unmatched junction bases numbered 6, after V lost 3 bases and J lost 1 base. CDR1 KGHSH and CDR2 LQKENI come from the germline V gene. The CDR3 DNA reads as TGTGCCAGCTCACCCGGGCGGACAGGGGATAACTATGGCTACACCTTC. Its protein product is CASSPGRTGDNYGYTF.

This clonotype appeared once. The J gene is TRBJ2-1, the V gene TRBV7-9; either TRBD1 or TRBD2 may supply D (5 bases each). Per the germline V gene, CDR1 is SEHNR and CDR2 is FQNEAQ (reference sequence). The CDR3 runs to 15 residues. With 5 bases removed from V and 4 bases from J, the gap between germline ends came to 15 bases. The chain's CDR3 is CASSRRLGDYNEQFF. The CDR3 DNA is TGTGCCAGCAGCCGCCGGCTGGGGGATTACAATGAGCAGTTCTTC.

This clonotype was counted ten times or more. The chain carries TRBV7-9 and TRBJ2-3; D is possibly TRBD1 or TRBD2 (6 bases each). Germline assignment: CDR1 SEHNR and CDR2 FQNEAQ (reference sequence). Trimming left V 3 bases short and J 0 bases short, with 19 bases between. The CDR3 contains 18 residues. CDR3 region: CASSFSSRGLLSTDTQYF. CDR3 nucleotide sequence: TGTGCCAGCAGCTTTTCTTCTCGGGGGCTACTTAGCACAGATACGCAGTATTTT.

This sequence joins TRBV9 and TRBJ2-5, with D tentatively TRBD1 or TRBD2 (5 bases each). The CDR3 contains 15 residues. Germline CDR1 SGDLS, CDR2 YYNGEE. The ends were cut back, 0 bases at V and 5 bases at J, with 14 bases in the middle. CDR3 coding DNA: TGTGCCAGCAGCGTAGAAGGACATTGGGGGGAGACCCAGTACTTC. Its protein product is CASSVEGHWGETQYF.

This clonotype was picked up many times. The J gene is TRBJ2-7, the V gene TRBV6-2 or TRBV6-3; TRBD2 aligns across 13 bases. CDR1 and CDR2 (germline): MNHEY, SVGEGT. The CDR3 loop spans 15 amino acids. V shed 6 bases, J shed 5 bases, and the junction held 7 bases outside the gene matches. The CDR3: CASSRTSGSYHEQYF. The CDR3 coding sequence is TGTGCCAGCAGCCGGACTAGCGGGAGTTACCACGAGCAGTACTTC.

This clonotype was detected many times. This chain's CDR3 is CASSYPDREAFF. In nucleotides, the CDR3 is TGTGCCAGCAGTTACCCGGACAGGGAAGCTTTCTTT. This chain links TRBV6-2 or TRBV6-3 with TRBJ1-1; 7 bases map to TRBD1. Trimming took 2 bases from V and 8 from J; bases not matched to a gene: 2. The CDR3 has 12 amino acids. Germline V gene lookup returns CDR1 MNHEY and CDR2 SVGEGT.

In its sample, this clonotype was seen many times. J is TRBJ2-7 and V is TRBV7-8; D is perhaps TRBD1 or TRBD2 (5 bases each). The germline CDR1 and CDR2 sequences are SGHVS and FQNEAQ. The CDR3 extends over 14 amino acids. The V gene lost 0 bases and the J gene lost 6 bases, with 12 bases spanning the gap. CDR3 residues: CASSLAQSGGEQYF. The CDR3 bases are TGTGCCAGCAGCTTAGCTCAGTCTGGGGGCGAGCAGTACTTC. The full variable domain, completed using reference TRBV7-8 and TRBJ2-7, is GAGVSQSPRYKVAKRGQDVALRCDPISGHVSLFWYQQALGQGPEFLTYFQNEAQLDKSGLPSDRFFAERPEGSVSTLKIQRTQQEDSAVYLCASSLAQSGGEQYFGPGTRLTVT.

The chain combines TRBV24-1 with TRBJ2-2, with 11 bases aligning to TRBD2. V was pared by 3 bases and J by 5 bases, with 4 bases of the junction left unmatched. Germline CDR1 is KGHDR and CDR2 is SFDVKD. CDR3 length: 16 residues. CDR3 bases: TGTGCCACCAGTGATCGGACTAGCGGGTTTACCGGGGAGCTGTTTTTT. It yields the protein CATSDRTSGFTGELFF.

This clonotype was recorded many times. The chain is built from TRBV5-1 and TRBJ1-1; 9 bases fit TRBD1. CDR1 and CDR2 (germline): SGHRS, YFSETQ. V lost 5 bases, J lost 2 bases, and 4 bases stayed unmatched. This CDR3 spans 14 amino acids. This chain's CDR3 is CASREQGANTEAFF. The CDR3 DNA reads TGCGCCAGCAGGGAACAGGGGGCCAACACTGAAGCTTTCTTT.